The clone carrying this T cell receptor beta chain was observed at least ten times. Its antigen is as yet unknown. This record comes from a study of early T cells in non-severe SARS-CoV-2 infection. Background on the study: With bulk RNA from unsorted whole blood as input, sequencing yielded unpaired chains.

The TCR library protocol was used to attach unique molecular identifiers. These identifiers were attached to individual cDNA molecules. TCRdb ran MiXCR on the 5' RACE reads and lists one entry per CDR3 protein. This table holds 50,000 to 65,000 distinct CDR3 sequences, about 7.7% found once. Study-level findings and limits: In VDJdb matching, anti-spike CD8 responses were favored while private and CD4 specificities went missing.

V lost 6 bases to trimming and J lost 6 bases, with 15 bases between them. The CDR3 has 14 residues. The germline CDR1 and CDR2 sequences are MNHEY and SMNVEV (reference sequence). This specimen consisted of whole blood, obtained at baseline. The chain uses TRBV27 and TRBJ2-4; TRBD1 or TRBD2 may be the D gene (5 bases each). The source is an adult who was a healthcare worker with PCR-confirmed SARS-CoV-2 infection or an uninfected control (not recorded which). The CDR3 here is CASSSRGAGNIQYF. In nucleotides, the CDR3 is TGTGCCAGCAGCTCAAGAGGGGCTGGAAACATTCAGTACTTC.